This TCR beta chain was identified during a study of shared clonotypes between healthy human individuals. Whole-study results and caveats: Estimated richness values were generally larger in naive subsets than in memory subsets. Clonotype sharing among donors was expected to depend on sequencing depth.

About this clone itself: Its specificity is unknown.

Germline loops: CDR1 ENHRY, CDR2 SYGVKD. CDR3 length: 12 residues. V lost 6 bases, J lost 6 bases, and 2 bases stayed unmatched. It was across several immunoSEQ plates that each subset's genomic DNA was evenly split. Around 220 ng DNA, 30,000 or so T cell genomes, went into each sorted-subset replicate PCR. Generated by immunoSEQ multiplex PCR, the TCRdb table keeps only in-frame clones and is missing some. The data hold 1,400,000 or so clones, with less than 99% observed a single time. The chain combines TRBV10-3 with TRBJ1-2, with 9 bases fitting TRBD1. The sample taken for sequencing was naive CD4+ T cells sorted from blood. Subset defined: CD45RA+ positively selected. The receptor was derived from a man aged 25-40 years in good health. This CDR3 reads CAIRGDRDGYTF. Here the CDR3 DNA reads TGTGCCATCAGAGGGGACAGGGATGGCTACACCTTC.